This T cell receptor (beta chain) derives from a study of blood T cell repertoires in COVID-19. In the study overall: The United States, Italy and Spain were the sources of the acute and convalescent COVID-19 samples. From T cells, B-cell-depleted T cells, or PBMCs came the material, which was cDNA or gDNA.

Germline assignment: CDR1 SEHNR and CDR2 FQNEAQ (reference sequence). This CDR3 spans 17 amino acids. Trimming took 1 base from V and 3 from J; bases not matched to a gene: 8. Original handling: The authors estimated nucleated cell counts from reference gene primer amplification. The method was immunoSEQ multiplex PCR; TCRdb's version includes in-frame clones alone and lacks a portion of them. V and J calls plus clone size are reproduced from that table; the DNA served to infer D and trimming. Of about 72,000 clones listed, 82% are singletons. The chain links TRBV7-9 to TRBJ1-3; 8 bases fit TRBD1. The sample consisted of peripheral blood. The receptor's source is a human donor in a cohort sampled during active COVID-19. The CDR3: CASSLELGQEHGNTIYF. CDR3 coding DNA: TGTGCCAGCAGCTTAGAACTGGGACAGGAACATGGAAACACCATATATTTT.